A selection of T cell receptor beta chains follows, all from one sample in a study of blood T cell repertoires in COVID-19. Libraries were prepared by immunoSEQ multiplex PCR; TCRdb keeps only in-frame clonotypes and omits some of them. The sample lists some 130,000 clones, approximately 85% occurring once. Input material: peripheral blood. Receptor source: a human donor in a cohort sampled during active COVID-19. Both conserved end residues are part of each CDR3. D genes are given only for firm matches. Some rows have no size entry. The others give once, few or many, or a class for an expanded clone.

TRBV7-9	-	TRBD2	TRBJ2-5	TGTGCCAGCAGCCGAGGACTAGCGGGGGTACAAGAGACCCAGTACTTC	CASSRGLAGVQETQYF
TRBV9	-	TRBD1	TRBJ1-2	TGTGCCAGCAGCGTAAAGACAGGGGCTGGCTACACCTTC	CASSVKTGAGYTF
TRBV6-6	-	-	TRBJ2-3	TGTGCCAGCAGTTACTCGCGGGTTGGAGGTACGCAGTATTTT	CASSYSRVGGTQYF
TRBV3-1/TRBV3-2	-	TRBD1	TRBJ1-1	TGTGCCAGCAGCCAAGAGACAGGGGTGAACACTGAAGCTTTCTTT	CASSQETGVNTEAFF
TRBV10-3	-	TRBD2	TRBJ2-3	TGTGCCATCAGACGAAGGGTGAACTCAAGCGGGAGGGTCGCAGATACGCAGTATTTT	CAIRRRVNSSGRVADTQYF
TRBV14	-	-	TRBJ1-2	TGTGCCAGCAGTAATTTCCGGAGCTATGGCTACACCTTC	CASSNFRSYGYTF
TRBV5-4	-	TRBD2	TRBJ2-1	TGTGCCAGCAGCTTGGCGGGAGGGCCCCAGTTCTTC	CASSLAGGPQFF
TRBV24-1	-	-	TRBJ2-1	TGTGCCACCGGAGATCGCAGTGGAACCTACAATGAGCAGTTCTTC	CATGDRSGTYNEQFF
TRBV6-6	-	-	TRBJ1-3	TGTGCCAGCAGCCGGTCCGATGGAAACACCATATATTTT	CASSRSDGNTIYF
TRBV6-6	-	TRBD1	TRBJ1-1	TGTGCCAGCAGTTGGGACAGGGGGCTCACTGAAGCTTTCTTT	CASSWDRGLTEAFF
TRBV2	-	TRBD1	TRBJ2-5	TGTGCCAGCAGTTTGGACAGGGGGCCCGGAAAGACCCAGTACTTC	CASSLDRGPGKTQYF
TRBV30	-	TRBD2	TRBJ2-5	TGTGCCTGGAGCCTGGGACTAGCGGGGGGGCAGGAGACCCAGTACTTC	CAWSLGLAGGQETQYF
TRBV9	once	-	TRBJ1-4	TGTGCCAGCAGCGTAAGCGGGGGGTTCGGTGAAAAACTGTTTTTT	CASSVSGGFGEKLFF
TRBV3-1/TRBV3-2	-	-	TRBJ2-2	TGTGCCAGCAGCCAACGGCGTCAGGGGGGGGAGCTGTTTTTT	CASSQRRQGGELFF
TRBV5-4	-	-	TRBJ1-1	TGTGCCAGCAGCTCCCCCGGTGGGGAGGGGATGGGCACTGAAGCTTTCTTT	CASSSPGGEGMGTEAFF
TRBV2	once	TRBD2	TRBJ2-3	TGTGCCAGCAGTGAAGCGCTAGCGGGGGGCACAGATACGCAGTATTTT	CASSEALAGGTDTQYF
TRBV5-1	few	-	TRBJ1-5	TGCGCCAGCAGCAGTGGGGACACCAGCAATCAGCCCCAGCATTTT	CASSSGDTSNQPQHF
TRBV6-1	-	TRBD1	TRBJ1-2	TGTGCCAGCAGTGAATCCACAGGGGGCAGGGGCTACACCTTC	CASSESTGGRGYTF